The 25 T cell receptor beta chains below come from one sample, sequenced in a study of T cell responses to AZD1222 COVID-19 vaccine. Measured with immunoSEQ multiplex PCR; TCRdb has only the in-frame clones, and not every one. Among 140,000 to 150,000 clones listed, about 93% were seen once. The sequences come from peripheral blood, collected on day 0 of AZD1222 vaccination. The receptor source for this set is an adult in good health.

The rearrangement uses TRBV6-2 or TRBV6-3 and TRBJ1-1, with 12 bases lining up with TRBD1. The germline V gene encodes CDR1 MNHEY and CDR2 SVGEGT. The V and J ends lost 2 bases and 0 bases, in that order; junction bases with no gene match: 10. This CDR3 region has 19 residues. CDR3 sequence: CASSYEVPGQGALNTEAFF. The CDR3 region has the DNA TGTGCCAGCAGTTACGAGGTCCCGGGACAGGGGGCCTTGAACACTGAAGCTTTCTTT.

The CDR3: CASSFEQPNSPLHF. CDR3 nucleotides: TGTGCCAGCAGCTTTGAGCAGCCGAATTCACCCCTCCACTTT. V gene TRBV7-8 combines with J gene TRBJ1-6; D uncertain. Germline CDR1 is SGHVS and CDR2 is FQNEAQ. The CDR3 totals 14 residues. The germline V and J ends were trimmed by 3 bases and 7 bases, with 10 bases remaining between them. The full variable domain, rest sourced from reference TRBV7-8 and TRBJ1-6, is GAGVSQSPRYKVAKRGQDVALRCDPISGHVSLFWYQQALGQGPEFLTYFQNEAQLDKSGLPSDRFFAERPEGSVSTLKIQRTQQEDSAVYLCASSFEQPNSPLHFGNGTRLTVT.

The gene calls are TRBV5-1 and TRBJ1-1; D is possibly TRBD1 (6 bases). CDR1 is SGHRS and CDR2 is YFSETQ in the germline V gene. Trimming removed 4 bases at V and 0 bases at J, with 13 bases between. CDR3 length: 15 residues. The CDR3, as DNA: TGCGCCAGCAGCCCCTATGACAGGATGAACACTGAAGCTTTCTTT. Translated: CASSPYDRMNTEAFF.

The chain employs TRBV19 and TRBJ1-2; D call uncertain. The CDR3 is made up of 13 amino acids. Germline V CDR1 and CDR2: LNHDA, SQIVND (reference sequence). Trimming left V 4 bases short and J 5 bases short, with 11 bases between. CDR3 loop: CASSTLGPYGYTF. CDR3 in DNA: TGTGCCAGTAGTACCCTCGGGCCTTATGGCTACACCTTC.

The V gene is TRBV4-2, the J gene TRBJ2-5, with 10 bases that match TRBD1. J was trimmed by 4 bases and V by 3 bases; bases with no gene match: 2. The length of the CDR3 is 14 residues. CDR1 is LGHNA and CDR2 is YNFKEQ in the germline V gene. The CDR3 nucleotides are TGTGCCAGCAGCCACGGACAGGGGGGAGAGACCCAGTACTTC. This sequence encodes CASSHGQGGETQYF.

The rearrangement links TRBV5-5 to TRBJ1-4; TRBD1 agrees at 9 bases. This CDR3 comprises 14 residues. Germline CDR1 and CDR2: SGHKS and YYEKEE (reference sequence). V gave up 3 bases and J gave up 8 bases; unmatched junction bases: 5. The CDR3 reads CASSSDRGDEKLFF. The CDR3 DNA sequence: TGTGCCAGCAGCTCGGACAGGGGAGACGAAAAACTGTTTTTT.

The gene calls are TRBV5-1 and TRBJ2-5, with 8 bases matching TRBD2. J was trimmed by 5 bases and V by 5 bases; bases with no gene match: 11. The germline V gene encodes CDR1 SGHRS and CDR2 YFSETQ. The CDR3 is made up of 15 amino acids. The CDR3 DNA sequence: TGCGCCAGCAGGTCCCTCGGGGGGGGTGTGGAGACCCAGTACTTC. Translating gives CASRSLGGGVETQYF. The variable domain in full, completed from reference TRBV5-1 and TRBJ2-5, reads KAGVTQTPRYLIKTRGQQVTLSCSPISGHRSVSWYQQTPGQGLQFLFEYFSETQRNKGNFPGRFSGRQFSNSRSEMNVSTLELGDSALYLCASRSLGGGVETQYFGPGTRLLVL.

This clone was counted between two and nine times. This sequence joins TRBV7-2 and TRBJ2-7, with 10 nucleotides matching TRBD2. The germline gives CDR1 SGHTA, CDR2 FQGNSA. The junction had 5 bases not matched to a gene; V was cut back by 2 bases and J by 7 bases. This CDR3 is built from 14 residues. CDR3 region: CASSLIGLAVEQYF. The CDR3 region has the DNA TGTGCCAGCAGCTTAATTGGACTAGCGGTAGAGCAGTACTTC. Based on the CDR3 plus reference TRBV7-2 and TRBJ2-7, the full variable domain is GAGVSQSPSNKVTEKGKDVELRCDPISGHTALYWYRQSLGQGLEFLIYFQGNSAPDKSGLPSDRFSAERTGGSVSTLTIQRTQQEDSAVYLCASSLIGLAVEQYFGPGTRLTVT.

The rearrangement joins TRBV25-1 to TRBJ1-3; D unresolved. The ends were cut back, 7 bases at V and 0 bases at J, with 13 bases in the middle. Germline V lookup: CDR1 MGHDK, CDR2 SYGVNS. The CDR3 totals 15 residues. The CDR3 sequence is CASIDAGSSGNTIYF. In DNA form, the CDR3 reads TGTGCCAGCATAGATGCAGGCAGCTCTGGAAACACCATATATTTT.

The chain is built from TRBV6-5 and TRBJ1-5; tentatively, D is TRBD1 (5 bases). Trimming shortened V by 6 bases and J by 1 base, and 13 bases separated the two germline ends. The CDR3 is made up of 15 amino acids. Germline values: CDR1 MNHEY, CDR2 SVGAGI. CDR3: CASRPRGSSNQPQHF. As DNA, the CDR3 is TGTGCCAGCAGGCCCCGGGGGTCGAGCAATCAGCCCCAGCATTTT.

The chain is built from TRBV7-3 and TRBJ2-5; D gene ambiguous. Germline V gene lookup returns CDR1 SGHTA and CDR2 FQGTGA. V dropped 2 bases and J dropped 4 bases, with 11 bases sitting between them. The CDR3 spans 14 residues. The CDR3 sequence is CASSLGSASETQYF. The CDR3, as DNA: TGTGCCAGCAGCTTAGGATCAGCCTCAGAGACCCAGTACTTC.

The chain combines TRBV14 with TRBJ2-1; tentative D call: TRBD2 (5 bases). V was clipped by 0 bases and J by 14 bases, with 11 bases between them. In germline, CDR1 is SGHDN, CDR2 FVKESK. The CDR3 contains 12 residues. CDR3 in amino acids: CASSQDLLDKFF. CDR3 nucleotides: TGTGCCAGCAGCCAAGATTTACTAGATAAGTTCTTC.

This chain's CDR3 is CASSVGGQPNEKLFF. CDR3 in DNA: TGTGCCAGCAGCGTAGGGGGACAGCCTAATGAAAAACTGTTTTTT. The chain joins TRBV9 to TRBJ1-4, with TRBD1 matching over 7 bases. V dropped 0 bases and J dropped 3; count of bases not matched to a gene: 2. CDR1 and CDR2 from the germline V gene are SGDLS and YYNGEE. The CDR3 is 15 amino acids.

The table lists this clone with a few counts. This chain links TRBV7-2 with TRBJ2-1; 7 bases are a match to TRBD1. Trimming removed 3 bases from V and 6 bases from J; junction bases left unmatched: 2. Per germline, CDR1 SGHTA and CDR2 FQGNSA. The CDR3 totals 13 residues. CDR3 residues: CASSLDRSNEQFF. In DNA, the CDR3 is TGTGCCAGCAGCTTGGACAGGAGCAATGAGCAGTTCTTC.

This clone was seen only once. The chain is built from TRBV6-5 and TRBJ2-7; 8 nucleotides align to TRBD1. The CDR3 is made up of 11 amino acids. V gave up 6 bases and J gave up 11 bases; unmatched junction bases: 6. The germline V gene encodes CDR1 MNHEY and CDR2 SVGAGI. The CDR3: CASRTNRGEYF. The CDR3 nucleotides are TGTGCCAGCAGAACCAACAGGGGGGAGTACTTC.

The chain carries TRBV9 and TRBJ2-6; D call uncertain. CDR3 length: 14 amino acids. CDR1 and CDR2 from the germline V gene are SGDLS and YYNGEE. V dropped 3 bases and J dropped 0 bases, with 4 bases sitting between them. CDR3 coding DNA: TGTGCCAGCAGCGCCCACTCTGGGGCCAACGTCCTGACTTTC. This translates into CASSAHSGANVLTF. Using reference TRBV9 and TRBJ2-6 for the parts outside the CDR3, the full variable domain is DSGVTQTPKHLITATGQRVTLRCSPRSGDLSVYWYQQSLDQGLQFLIQYYNGEERAKGNILERFSAQQFPDLHSELNLSSLELGDSALYFCASSAHSGANVLTFGAGSRLTVL.

This clone appeared once. The chain carries TRBV7-3 and TRBJ1-1; D unclear. CDR1 SGHTA and CDR2 FQGTGA come from the germline V gene. The V gene lost 2 bases and the J gene lost 3 bases, with 7 bases spanning the gap. The CDR3 runs 13 residues. The CDR3 DNA sequence: TGTGCCAGCAGCTTATTTGGCGACACTGAAGCTTTCTTT. Protein product: CASSLFGDTEAFF.

J is TRBJ1-5 and V is TRBV28; D may be TRBD1 (5 bases). V lost 8 bases, J lost 3 bases, and 11 bases lay in between. Germline V gene sequence: CDR1 MDHEN, CDR2 SYDVKM. CDR3 length equals 13 residues. CDR3 nucleotide sequence: TGTGCCAGCTGGTTGGGGCCCAATCAGCCCCAGCATTTT. Translating gives CASWLGPNQPQHF.

V usage is TRBV28 and J usage is TRBJ2-7; D is perhaps TRBD1 or TRBD2 (5 bases each). The CDR3 consists of 14 residues. The V end was cut by 5 bases, the J end by 0 bases, with 11 bases between. Germline lookup yields CDR1 MDHEN and CDR2 SYDVKM. CDR3 in DNA: TGTGCCAGCAGTCCCCGGGGCCCCTCCTACGAGCAGTACTTC. Its protein product is CASSPRGPSYEQYF.

This chain links TRBV9 with TRBJ2-3, with D possibly TRBD2 on 5 matching bases. The V and J ends lost 1 base and 3 bases respectively, with 12 bases between them. The CDR3 has 15 residues. Germline loops: CDR1 SGDLS, CDR2 YYNGEE. The CDR3 protein is CASSVRSRETDTQYF. For the CDR3, the DNA is TGTGCCAGCAGCGTAAGGTCGAGGGAGACAGATACGCAGTATTTT.

The J gene is TRBJ2-1, the V gene TRBV5-5; D call uncertain. This CDR3 region has 15 residues. Trimming took 0 bases from V and 0 from J, leaving 7 bases between them. Germline loops: CDR1 SGHKS, CDR2 YYEKEE (reference sequence). The CDR3 coding sequence is TGTGCCAGCAGCTTGGGGGTTAACTCCTACAATGAGCAGTTCTTC. Protein: CASSLGVNSYNEQFF.

J is TRBJ1-5 and V is TRBV28; maybe TRBD1 (6 bases). Trimming stripped 3 bases from V and 2 bases from J, with 11 bases between. This CDR3 has 15 residues. Germline V gene data show CDR1 as MDHEN and CDR2 as SYDVKM. In nucleotides, the CDR3 is TGTGCCAGCAGTTTTGGGGGCTGGGGCAATCAGCCCCAGCATTTT. Translated, it gives CASSFGGWGNQPQHF.

The rearrangement uses TRBV12-3 or TRBV12-4 and TRBJ1-2; weak D call: TRBD1 (6 bases). CDR3 size: 13 residues. V was pared by 5 bases and J by 8 bases, with 15 bases between. The CDR3 sequence is CASSPPQGYGYTF. CDR3 sequence (DNA): TGTGCCAGCAGTCCTCCCCAGGGGTACGGCTACACCTTC.

This chain connects TRBV11-2 to TRBJ2-7; the D is unclear. V was cut by 1 base and J by 3 bases, with 10 bases left in between. The CDR3 totals 14 residues. Germline V gene sequence: CDR1 SGHAT, CDR2 FQNNGV. CDR3 DNA sequence: TGTGCCAGCAGCTTAGGTCAAAATGTCTACGAGCAGTACTTC. This translates into CASSLGQNVYEQYF.

The V call is TRBV15, the J call TRBJ2-2; 8 nucleotides match TRBD1. Germline assignment: CDR1 LNHNV and CDR2 YYDKDF (reference sequence). The CDR3 length is 13 residues. Trimming removed 8 bases from V and 7 bases from J; junction bases left unmatched: 6. The CDR3 DNA reads as TGTGCCACCTTACCCGACAGGGGCGGGGAGCTGTTTTTT. Translating it yields CATLPDRGGELFF.